This T cell receptor beta chain emerged from a study of CD8 T cells in ankylosing spondylitis. Study-wide points: A TCR beta motif made of fewer than ten highly homologous variants seemed typical of ankylosing spondylitis blood. Clones linked to disease were reported to show significant enrichment in matched ankylosing spondylitis synovial fluid.

This clonotype has a count of ten or more. The antigen is not known. Quantitative 5'-RACE with molecular barcodes was used to make the TCR beta libraries. TCRdb fed the 5' RACE reads into MiXCR, producing one record per CDR3 protein. The sample lists 450,000 to 550,000 distinct CDR3 sequences, roughly 5.3% seen once, with 3% to 4.5% in the top ten. Between the trimmed V and J ends, which lost 5 bases and 10 bases, there was a span of 23 bases. CDR1 and CDR2 (germline): SEHNR, FQNEAQ (reference sequence). The CDR3 extends over 15 amino acids. Sequenced material: blood, either unsorted or a sorted T cell fraction (not recorded which). V gene TRBV7-9 combines with J gene TRBJ1-1, with TRBD1 as a possible D gene (6 bases). The origin of this receptor is a male donor with ankylosing spondylitis. Here the CDR3 reads CASSERETGGGSAFF. The CDR3 DNA follows: TGTGCCAGCAGCGAGCGAGAGACAGGAGGCGGGTCAGCTTTCTTT.